This TCR beta chain comes out of a study of blood T cell repertoires in COVID-19 (dated by TCRdb to about 2020). Context from the whole study: The collaborator samples originated in the United States, Italy and Spain and spanned the acute and convalescent phases of COVID-19. The prospective study material was composed of cDNA or gDNA derived from T cells, B-cell-depleted T cells, or PBMCs. Deeply sampled blood TCRbeta repertoires from subjects exposed to, actively infected with, or recovered from COVID-19 were included in the dataset. The repertoires were released in a freely available public database meant as a resource for research on the immune response to SARS-CoV-2. The samples were drawn from two sources: the first 160 participants of the ongoing ImmuneRACE study, and 1,000 to 1,500 subjects contributed by 6 global collaborators. A de-identified subject ID, COVID-19 status, age in years and sex were almost always included in the sample metadata. Where HLA class I and class II types were available, the types were taken from metadata supplied by the sample provider, not from assay-based typing. Study-wide conclusions, independent of this receptor: Clinical and demographic metadata were provided uncurated, with the amount varying by source and participant.

CDR1 MNHEY and CDR2 SVGAGI were looked up in the germline V gene. V loses 2 bases, J loses 4 bases, and the germline ends lie 12 bases apart. The CDR3, from cysteine to phenylalanine, totals 15 residues. Only CDR3 DNA remains: 45 bases, in frame from the first base. The immunoSEQ Assay, a bias-controlled multiplex PCR, was used to amplify TCRbeta CDR3 regions from genomic DNA. The original methods were these. The number of nucleated cells in each sample was estimated by amplification of reference gene primers within the assay. Sequence reads were collapsed and filtered to measure the absolute abundance of every unique TCRbeta CDR3 rearrangement. For each sample, productive Simpson clonality was calculated as the square root of Simpson's diversity index over productive rearrangements. The immuneACCESS repertoire file appears here via TCRdb, limited to in-frame rearrangements. These files lack a portion of the clones; in checked studies, under half of the deficit traces to unresolved V genes, and the cause of the others is not known. V and J calls and clone size come straight from that table; D and trimming were deduced from the DNA. This sample is represented by about 55,000 clones; about 90% of them were singletons. The ten largest make up 15% to 20% of the sample.

The collaborating institutions used their own protocols to collect whole blood in K2EDTA tubes. Collaborator samples were shipped for TCRbeta analysis as frozen whole blood, isolated PBMCs, or DNA extracted from either sample type. This clone was seen only a few times. No cognate antigen has been identified for it. No base quality information exists; no much larger clone differs at one position. This clonotype originated in a human donor with active COVID-19. The donor label of this sample is uncertain. Sequenced input: peripheral blood. In this chain, TRBV6-5 is recombined with TRBJ1-5, and the D gene may be TRBD1, 6 bases matching. The DNA sequence is as follows: TGTGCCAGCAGTTACAGTCAGGGGCGGAATCAGCCCCAGCATTTT. Translated, this is CASSYSQGRNQPQHF.